Each of the 10 T cell receptor beta chains below was sequenced from the same sample in a study of T cells after yellow fever vaccination. TCRdb called the 5' RACE reads again in MiXCR, with one record for every CDR3 protein. This sample carries some 240,000 distinct CDR3 sequences, around 5.2% of them seen once, and the ten largest clones take about 3.5%. Sequenced here: CD4+ T cells sorted from PBMCs, sampled on the day of the yellow fever booster vaccination. Every receptor here comes from a man between 18 and 35 years old who received the YFV17D yellow fever vaccine.

This clonotype was seen many times. The V and J genes are TRBV6-5 and TRBJ2-1; D gene unclear. The CDR3 runs 16 residues. The germline V gene encodes CDR1 MNHEY and CDR2 SVGAGI. Trimming cost V 0 bases and J 4 bases, with 13 bases left between them. CDR3 coding DNA: TGTGCCAGCAGTTACTCGTCCCGCCCGCCTTACAATGAGCAGTTCTTC. Translation gives CASSYSSRPPYNEQFF.

CDR3 loop: CASSSDTYGELFF. For the CDR3, the DNA is TGTGCCAGCAGTTCCGACACCTACGGGGAGCTGTTTTTT. J is TRBJ2-2 and V is TRBV6-1; D is unclear. Trimming cost V 5 bases and J 7 bases, with 11 bases left between them. Looked up from germline, CDR1 is MNHNS and CDR2 is SASEGT. The CDR3 is made up of 13 amino acids.

This clonotype came up many times. The chain recombines TRBV18 with TRBJ1-1; no clear D gene. CDR1 is KGHSH, CDR2 LQKENI, per germline. The CDR3 length is 16 residues. The V gene lost 3 bases and the J gene lost 3 bases, with 17 bases spanning the gap. The CDR3 nucleotides read TGTGCCAGCTCACCTTACGACATTGGACGGGACACTGAAGCTTTCTTT. Protein sequence: CASSPYDIGRDTEAFF. Drawing the rest from reference TRBV18 and TRBJ1-1, the complete variable domain is NAGVMQNPRHLVRRRGQEARLRCSPMKGHSHVYWYRQLPEEGLKFMVYLQKENIIDESGMPKERFSAEFPKEGPSILRIQQVVRGDSAAYFCASSPYDIGRDTEAFFGQGTRLTVV.

This clonotype has at least ten counts. This chain uses TRBV27 with TRBJ2-7; 11 bases are a match to TRBD2. From germline, CDR1 is MNHEY and CDR2 SMNVEV (reference sequence). V lost 6 bases to trimming and J lost 2 bases; unmatched junction nucleotides: 6. The CDR3 sequence is 15 residues long. In DNA, the CDR3 is TGTGCCAGCAGACCGGGACTAGCGGTTACCTACGAGCAGTACTTC. This codes for CASRPGLAVTYEQYF.

The chain recombines TRBV7-2 with TRBJ2-3; no definite D call. CDR3 length: 13 residues. Germline lookup yields CDR1 SGHTA and CDR2 FQGNSA. Trimming pared 3 bases from V and 7 bases from J, leaving 11 bases between. The CDR3 region has the DNA TGTGCCAGCAGCTTCGGGTCTAGATATACGCAGTATTTT. Protein: CASSFGSRYTQYF.

There are many counts of this clonotype. This rearrangement joins TRBV7-9 to TRBJ1-5; D unclear. CDR1 and CDR2 (germline): SEHNR, FQNEAQ (reference sequence). V lost 5 bases and J 2 bases, leaving 13 bases between the germline ends. The CDR3 contains 15 residues. The CDR3 DNA sequence: TGTGCCAGCAGCAAAGAGTCGTCGGGCAATCAGCCCCAGCATTTT. Translated: CASSKESSGNQPQHF. The full variable domain, its missing parts supplied by reference TRBV7-9 and TRBJ1-5, is DTGVSQNPRHKITKRGQNVTFRCDPISEHNRLYWYRQTLGQGPEFLTYFQNEAQLEKSRLLSDRFSAERPKGSFSTLEIQRTEQGDSAMYLCASSKESSGNQPQHFGDGTRLSIL.

The sample holds a few counts of this clonotype. The chain carries TRBV7-9 and TRBJ2-3, with 7 bases matching TRBD2. V shed 1 base and J 0 bases; nucleotides not matched to a gene: 4. Per the germline V gene, CDR1 is SEHNR and CDR2 is FQNEAQ (reference sequence). CDR3 length: 16 residues. The CDR3 bases are TGTGCCAGCAGCTTAGGACGGGACTATAGCACAGATACGCAGTATTTT. Residues: CASSLGRDYSTDTQYF.

This clonotype was picked up many times. The rearrangement uses TRBV6-5 and TRBJ2-3, with D possibly being TRBD2 (6 bases). Per germline, CDR1 MNHEY and CDR2 SVGAGI. CDR3 length: 13 amino acids. Trimming shortened V by 6 bases and J by 9 bases, and 16 bases separated the two germline ends. The CDR3 here is CASSNDRRDTQYF. CDR3 nucleotide sequence: TGTGCCAGCAGCAACGACCGGCGGGACACGCAGTATTTT.

This clonotype occurred a few times. The gene calls are TRBV6-2 or TRBV6-3 and TRBJ2-5; no reliable D call. The CDR3 runs to 14 residues. CDR1 is MNHEY, CDR2 SVGEGT, per germline. Trimming removed 7 bases from V and 3 bases from J, with 15 bases in between. In nucleotides, the CDR3 is TGTGCCAGCACCTGGACCGACTCCAAAGAGACCCAGTACTTC. As protein: CASTWTDSKETQYF.

This chain connects TRBV7-2 to TRBJ2-5, with 10 bases fitting TRBD2. The CDR3 length is 16 residues. The germline CDR1 and CDR2 sequences are SGHTA and FQGNSA. V lost 6 bases to trimming and J lost 4 bases; unmatched junction nucleotides: 11. The CDR3 DNA is TGTGCCAGCAGTACACGAGCTAGCGGGGGAATAGAGACCCAGTACTTC. This encodes CASSTRASGGIETQYF.